The present T cell receptor beta chain was sequenced within a study of cytomegalovirus exposure and HLA in healthy donors (dated by TCRdb to 2015 to 2018). Context from the whole study: In an earlier analysis of 587 of the donors, under 300 Gb of sequence data and 117 million unique TCR beta sequences from roughly 190 million T cells were reported. About 320 gigabases of sequencing data and 80 million or so unique TCR sequences were included in an early release covering under 650 HLA-typed donors. Of the 398 genotyped donors, approximately 82% fell in the genetic ancestry cluster associated with self-reported Caucasian donors. The study was designed to test whether signatures of past pathogen exposure could be identified by cataloging public T cell receptors. Using immunosequencing, the study profiled T cell repertoires from roughly 650 subjects and related those repertoires to cytomegalovirus serostatus. Besides the first cohort of around 670 subjects, a separate validation cohort made up of 95 to 150 different subjects was used. To predict cytomegalovirus infection status, the study combined high-throughput TCR immunosequencing, statistical association of individual TCRs with disease status, and machine learning. A later analysis re-analyzed previously published TCR beta repertoires from 600 to 850 donors and added high-resolution HLA genotyping to study TCR occurrence patterns. In the later analysis, no new phenotypic data were used to find candidate immune exposures; instead, reliance was placed on TCR beta sequences and their occurrence across donors. An earlier analysis of about 620 of the donors applied high-throughput TCR beta sequencing to assess whether each TCR beta V gene segment acted as functional or pseudogenic. Donor age, sex, ethnicity and CMV serostatus were compiled together with the repertoire data. In a later genetic analysis, genome-wide SNP genotypes for about three fifths of the roughly 670 donors were used, and that subset was treated as a discovery cohort. All discovery cohort repertoires had been generated on a single sequencing platform. Class I and class II HLA loci were covered by the typing at four-digit resolution. Typing coverage differed by locus: A, B, C, DRB1 and DQB1 were typed in about 620-640 donors, DQA1 in 522, DPA1 in some 570, and DPB1 in 450 to 490. Four or five DR-DQ haplotypes were handled as single units for association and clustering because linkage in the cohort was strong. Among almost 400 genotyped donors of the cohort, an average of about 240,000 unique TCR beta nucleotide sequences were sequenced per donor, around a sixth of them non-productive. Here is what the overall study found, with its caveats: Most TCR sequences were seen in very few donors, while some public TCRs were found in many individuals. When HLA alleles, especially DR and DQ, strongly co-occurred, TCR associations were difficult to assign to individual alleles. In a later genetic analysis, fewer N-insertions in productive TCRs were reported among donors in an Asian-associated ancestry cluster than the roughly 670-donor mean. According to a later analysis, TCR association rates differed among HLA loci, with DRB1 alleles showing the most associated TCRs and HLA-C alleles showing the fewest. Sequencing depth was assumed to be roughly uniform across donors in the presence/absence analyses, though that assumption may not hold. Some IMGT-functional V segments, including TRBV6-2 and TRBV6-3, could not be told apart with the 87-base-pair reads, so those segments were excluded. In an earlier analysis of about 540 of the donors, most TCR beta V segments were observed in productive rearrangements about 87% or about 30% of the time, broadly matching IMGT annotations. According to the authors, the approach could potentially be generalized to other disease states and immunological phenotypes. Cytomegalovirus status was reported to be diagnosed by the classifier with high specificity and sensitivity in both the original and validation cohorts. Correlated functional status among segregating V segments might be attributable to linkage disequilibrium, but an unknown experimental factor could not be ruled out. In a later analysis, HLA-associated TCR beta chains showed more clonal expansion and lower generation probabilities than non-associated chains that were equally common. In the study, around 160 TCR beta chains were listed as associated with cytomegalovirus. Because some donors lacked HLA typing at each locus, the association tests relied only on the typed subset. This cohort had only TCR beta chains sequenced, and the lack of alpha or paired-chain data limited which features could be detected. In a later analysis, most CMV-associated TCR beta chains were found to appear HLA-restricted, with HLA associations seemingly driven largely by CMV exposure. V-gene and J-gene trimming of TCR beta chains was associated with a missense DCLRE1C variant in a later genetic analysis, and the association was replicated in an independent cohort. In vitro tests confirmed that a few of the cytomegalovirus-associated TCR beta chains recognize cytomegalovirus antigens. A cluster of highly shared sequence variants was judged likely to be a technical artifact of the sequencing pipeline. For the cohort, immune exposure information was limited to CMV serostatus. In a later analysis, several top co-occurrence clusters were reported to appear linked to parvovirus B19, influenza, CMV and Epstein-Barr virus. The earlier analysis of 587 of the donors excluded approximately 15 rarely observed V segments, including chromosome 9 orphons, because counts were too low. A further reported finding was that TCR beta sequences accurately predicted the HLA-A and HLA-B alleles for most subjects in the first cohort. Specific HLA alleles were associated with 15,000 to 20,000 TCR beta sequences at a false discovery rate of 0.05 in a later analysis.

The library was made by the immunoSEQ multiplex PCR assay. For the multiplex PCR, a mixture combining 60 forward primers for TCR Vbeta segments and 13 reverse primers for TCR Jbeta segments was used. Amplification of the CDR3 region of rearranged TCR beta genes was performed with a multiplex PCR assay on genomic DNA. The amplified TCR beta libraries were sequenced on the Illumina HiSeq System as 87-base-pair reads. Per the authors' processing: A later analysis counted about 80 million unique TCR beta chains across the 700 or so repertoires, and roughly 11 million of these chains were shared by at least two donors. To remove PCR and sequencing errors, raw reads were error-corrected and collapsed into unique sequences using a nearest-neighbor algorithm that merged closely related sequences. V, D and J gene segments were assigned by aligning CDR3 sequences to IMGT reference sequences. For a sequence to be retained, at least a six-nucleotide match to both a V gene segment and a J gene segment was required. A rearrangement counted as productive if the CDR3 had no stop codons and remained in frame with V and J, and every other rearrangement counted as non-productive. Following IMGT convention, CDR3 was defined as the stretch from the second conserved V-encoded cysteine to the conserved J-encoded phenylalanine. The earlier analysis of more than 450 of the donors excluded sequences that lacked an unambiguous match to a single V gene segment. In an earlier analysis of 587 of the donors, V segments were called functional above 56.7% productive rearrangements and were called segregating when the between-donor standard deviation exceeded 5%. A statistical classification framework was built for diagnosing cytomegalovirus status from the catalog of TCR beta chain sequences. V and J gene assignment, in a later analysis, came from comparing TCR nucleotide sequences with IMGT/GENE-DB human TR gene sequences. Using the TCRdist pipeline, a later analysis assigned CDR3 sequences along with most-parsimonious VDJ recombination scenarios. A later analysis defined each TCR beta chain by its CDR3 amino acid sequence plus V-gene family, and excluded reads lacking a unique V-gene family. To address suspected cross-contamination and a sequencing artifact, a later analysis removed around 590 highly shared, low-generation-probability nucleotide sequences. For each public chain, a later analysis derived a clonal expansion index from normalized ranks of inferred template counts within each repertoire. A later analysis computed generation probabilities with a VDJ recombination model fitted to out-of-frame rearrangements, and checked the results against IGoR. A later analysis scored TCR-TCR, TCR-HLA and TCR-CMV co-occurrence with hypergeometric tests, applying a repertoire-size bias correction to TCR pairs. A later analysis estimated false discovery rates by permuting HLA or CMV assignments 20 times. In a later analysis, co-occurring TCRs were grouped with DBSCAN, and TCRdist sequence similarity was added when clustering was performed within HLA-allele-positive subsets. Repertoires with fewer than 30,000 or more than 120,000 public chains were left out of co-occurrence clustering, as were about five repertoires with anomalous nucleotide sharing. Here the immuneACCESS table is served through TCRdb, limited to in-frame sequences with V and J called. Missing clones are a known gap in these copies; in checked studies unresolved V genes cover under half, and the rest lacks a known reason. Clonal size and the V and J genes are those of that table, whereas D and trimming came from the DNA. This sample is represented by more than 95,000 clones; roughly 78% of them were singletons. The ten largest make up 6.3% of the sample.

The cohort comprised 710 or so healthy bone marrow donors. At the time of sampling, all cohort members were nominally healthy, though unrecorded immune exposures were likely present. The donor was CMV seronegative and was included in the group of 352 seronegative cohort members. A peripheral blood sample was collected from each donor, and TCR beta sequencing was performed on peripheral blood mononuclear cells. Genomic DNA was extracted from the blood cell samples with the Qiagen DNeasy Blood Extraction Kit. V and J are trimmed by 6 bases and 4 bases, and the gene matches miss 9 bases of the junction. CDR1 and CDR2 are read off the germline V gene (reference sequence) as MNHEY and SMNVEV. The CDR3 starts with the cysteine, ends with the phenylalanine, and has 16 residues. The read is trimmed to its CDR3 DNA, 48 bases read in frame from base 1. Comment on this clone: Its cognate antigen has yet to be identified. Nothing much larger sits one base from this clone, and base qualities are not available.

Sequencing was carried out using PBMCs. This clonotype was obtained from a woman aged 35 to 49 in good health and CMV-seronegative. The rearrangement combines TRBV27 with TRBJ2-1; 10 middle bases align to TRBD2. The DNA is as follows: TGTGCCAGCAGGTCATTAGCGGGAGGCCCATACAATGAGCAGTTCTTC. It translates to CASRSLAGGPYNEQFF.